The TCR beta chain under discussion was sequenced for a study of cytomegalovirus exposure and HLA in healthy donors. Germline assignment: CDR1 LNHNV and CDR2 YYDKDF (reference sequence). This CDR3 contains 16 residues. V lost 1 base and J lost 2, with 12 bases in between. The primer mix had 60 Vbeta and 13 Jbeta primers. Here immunoSEQ multiplex PCR was the method, and the copy in TCRdb shows in-frame clones only, minus some. The sample consists of about 180,000 clones, around 75% of them appearing once. This clonotype originated in a male donor in good health and CMV-seronegative. V usage is TRBV15 and J usage is TRBJ1-5, with a weak D call TRBD1 (5 bases). The sequencing input was PBMCs. CDR3 bases: TGTGCCACCAGCAGAGGAGACAGCGACGGCAATCAGCCCCAGCATTTT. Translation: CATSRGDSDGNQPQHF.